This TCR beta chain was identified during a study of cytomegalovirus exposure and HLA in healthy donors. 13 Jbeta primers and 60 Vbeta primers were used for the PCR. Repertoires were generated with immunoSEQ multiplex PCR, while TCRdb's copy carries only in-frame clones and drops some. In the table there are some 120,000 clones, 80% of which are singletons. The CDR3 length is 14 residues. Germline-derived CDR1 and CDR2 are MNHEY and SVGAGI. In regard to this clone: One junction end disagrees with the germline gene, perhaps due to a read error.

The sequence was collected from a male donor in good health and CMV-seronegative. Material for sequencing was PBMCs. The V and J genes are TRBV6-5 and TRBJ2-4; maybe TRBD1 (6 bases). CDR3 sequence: CASSYTRTENSQYF. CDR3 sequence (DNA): TGTGCCAGCAGCTATACTCGGACAGAAAACAGTCAGTACTTC.